The rows below give T cell receptor beta chains drawn from one sample of a study of cytomegalovirus exposure and HLA in healthy donors. Profiling relied on immunoSEQ multiplex PCR, and the TCRdb table lists in-frame clones only, not all of them. The sample yields over 150,000 clones, around 80% seen once. Sequenced material: PBMCs. The receptor set was obtained from a woman in her twenties or thirties in good health and CMV-seropositive. Both conserved end residues are part of each CDR3. A D gene is named only where the DNA matches it firmly. Size is stated for part of the rows, as once, few or many counts, or as a class when the clone is expanded.

>.|TRBV7-8|TRBJ2-1|.
CASSLAGIVGGEQFF
TGTGCCAGCAGCTTAGCTGGGATAGTCGGAGGTGAGCAGTTCTTC
>.|TRBV4-2|TRBJ1-2|TRBD1
CASSQDPEGARGYTF
TGTGCCAGCAGCCAAGATCCCGAGGGGGCGCGAGGCTACACCTTC
>.|TRBV21-1|TRBJ2-3|.
CASSKESRREGQDTQYF
TGTGCCAGCAGCAAAGAGTCGAGACGGGAGGGCCAAGATACGCAGTATTTT
>.|TRBV7-2|TRBJ1-4|.
CASSRQSTNEKLFF
TGTGCCAGCAGCCGACAGTCAACTAATGAAAAACTGTTTTTT
>.|TRBV28|TRBJ2-3|.
CASSLATAGRATSTDTQYF
TGTGCCAGCAGTTTAGCCACAGCGGGCCGGGCTACTAGCACAGATACGCAGTATTTT
>.|TRBV5-1|TRBJ2-2|TRBD1
CATRQGATVGGELFF
TGCGCCACCAGACAGGGGGCCACCGTCGGCGGGGAGCTGTTTTTT
>.|TRBV29-1|TRBJ1-1|TRBD1
CSVESPGGINTEAFF
TGCAGCGTTGAATCTCCAGGGGGGATTAACACTGAAGCTTTCTTT
>.|TRBV4-1|TRBJ1-1|TRBD1
CASSHLGQGGVSEAFF
TGCGCCAGCAGCCACTTAGGACAGGGCGGCGTATCTGAAGCTTTCTTT
>.|TRBV11-2|TRBJ2-2|TRBD2
CASSYRLAGNNTGELFF
TGTGCCAGCAGCTACCGGTTAGCGGGAAATAACACCGGGGAGCTGTTTTTT
>.|TRBV9|TRBJ2-2|.
CASSVWSGNTGELFF
TGTGCCAGCAGCGTATGGTCGGGTAACACCGGGGAGCTGTTTTTT
>.|TRBV7-9|TRBJ2-1|.
CASSFFTSWDIYNEQFF
TGTGCCAGCAGCTTTTTTACATCCTGGGACATATACAATGAGCAGTTCTTC
>.|TRBV5-1|TRBJ2-6|.
CASSFNRVSGANVLTF
TGCGCCAGCAGCTTTAACAGGGTGTCTGGGGCCAACGTCCTGACTTTC
>.|TRBV6-5|TRBJ2-1|TRBD2
CASSRELASYNEQFF
TGTGCCAGCAGTAGGGAACTAGCGAGCTACAATGAGCAGTTCTTC
>.|TRBV29-1|TRBJ1-2|TRBD1
CSARQGGNYGYTF
TGCAGCGCGAGACAGGGAGGTAACTATGGCTACACCTTC
>.|TRBV4-3|TRBJ2-2|.
CASSQDLISAGRANTGELFF
TGCGCCAGCAGCCAAGATCTGATTTCGGCAGGCAGGGCGAACACCGGGGAGCTGTTTTTT
>.|TRBV27|TRBJ2-1|.
CASSGGSYNEQFF
TGTGCCAGCAGTGGAGGCTCCTACAATGAGCAGTTCTTC
>.|TRBV4-3|TRBJ2-7|TRBD1
CASSRGTGEYEQYF
TGCGCCAGCAGCCGTGGGACAGGGGAGTACGAGCAGTACTTC
>.|TRBV6-4|TRBJ2-1|TRBD2
CASSDEPGGYNEQFF
TGTGCCAGCAGTGACGAGCCGGGAGGGTACAATGAGCAGTTCTTC
>.|TRBV19|TRBJ1-2|TRBD1
CASSIVDGQGAGGYTF
TGTGCCAGTAGTATAGTTGACGGACAGGGGGCCGGTGGCTACACCTTC
>.|TRBV21-1|TRBJ1-5|.
CASTLHRGPYSNQPQHF
TGTGCCAGCACCCTGCACAGGGGTCCTTATAGCAATCAGCCCCAGCATTTT
>.|TRBV15|TRBJ2-3|TRBD2
CATSRDRSGRADTQYF
TGTGCCACCAGCAGAGATCGTAGCGGGAGAGCAGATACGCAGTATTTT
>.|TRBV5-1|TRBJ1-5|TRBD1
CASSSRDRGWFGNQPQHF
TGCGCCAGCAGCTCCCGGGACAGGGGTTGGTTCGGCAATCAGCCCCAGCATTTT
>.|TRBV10-3|TRBJ2-3|TRBD2
CAIRPGLAQVDTQYF
TGTGCCATCAGGCCGGGACTAGCCCAAGTAGATACGCAGTATTTT
>.|TRBV28|TRBJ2-1|TRBD2
CASSGLAGNEQFF
TGTGCCAGCAGCGGACTAGCGGGAAATGAGCAGTTCTTC
>.|TRBV5-6|TRBJ1-5|.
CASSFQPGSNQPQHF
TGTGCCAGCAGCTTCCAACCGGGTAGCAATCAGCCCCAGCATTTT
>.|TRBV6-5|TRBJ1-4|.
CASSYSTVPTNEKLFF
TGTGCCAGCAGTTACTCCACAGTTCCAACTAATGAAAAACTGTTTTTT
>.|TRBV5-1|TRBJ1-4|.
CASSFSTSNEKLFF
TGCGCCAGCAGCTTTAGTACCTCTAATGAAAAACTGTTTTTT
>.|TRBV7-5|TRBJ2-5|.
CARSPPGGQTQYF
TGTGCCAGAAGCCCTCCCGGGGGACAGACCCAGTACTTC
>.|TRBV6-5|TRBJ1-5|TRBD1
CASSYDRGSNQPQHF
TGTGCCAGCAGTTACGACAGGGGCAGCAATCAGCCCCAGCATTTT
>once|TRBV7-2|TRBJ2-7|TRBD2
CASSRTSGRDYEQYF
TGTGCCAGCAGCCGGACTAGCGGGAGGGACTACGAGCAGTACTTC
>.|TRBV5-4|TRBJ2-1|TRBD2
CACQREGVSSEQFF
TGTGCCTGCCAGCGGGAGGGAGTCAGTAGTGAGCAGTTCTTC
>few|TRBV10-1|TRBJ2-3|.
CASSDQGRDADTQYF
TGCGCCAGCAGTGATCAGGGCAGGGATGCAGATACGCAGTATTTT
>few|TRBV5-1|TRBJ1-2|TRBD1
CASSSGTGNDGYTF
TGCGCCAGCAGCTCCGGGACAGGGAACGATGGCTACACCTTC
>.|TRBV5-6|TRBJ1-1|.
CASSFRADPMEAFF
TGTGCCAGCAGCTTCAGGGCGGACCCTATGGAAGCTTTCTTT
>.|TRBV5-6|TRBJ2-2|TRBD1
CATRTGGTSGELFF
TGTGCCACCCGGACAGGGGGAACATCCGGGGAGCTGTTTTTT
>.|TRBV11-2|TRBJ1-1|.
CASSLVPGNTEAFF
TGTGCCAGCAGCTTAGTCCCGGGGAACACTGAAGCTTTCTTT
>.|TRBV14|TRBJ2-3|.
CASSSGGLKGQYF
TGTGCCAGCAGCTCAGGAGGCCTTAAAGGGCAGTATTTT
>.|TRBV10-3|TRBJ1-1|TRBD1
CAISSPGQEAFF
TGTGCCATCAGTAGTCCGGGACAGGAAGCTTTCTTT
>.|TRBV5-4|TRBJ2-1|TRBD2
CASSLGLAGGISYNEQFF
TGTGCCAGCAGCTTGGGGCTAGCGGGAGGGATTTCCTACAATGAGCAGTTCTTC
>.|TRBV5-8|TRBJ2-7|TRBD2
CASRITSGSSYEQYF
TGTGCCAGCAGAATTACTAGCGGGAGCTCCTACGAGCAGTACTTC
>.|TRBV11-3|TRBJ2-7|TRBD2
CASSLESGGSYEQYF
TGTGCCAGCAGCTTAGAATCGGGAGGCTCCTACGAGCAGTACTTC
>.|TRBV5-1|TRBJ2-5|TRBD2
CASSRWREGQETQYF
TGCGCCAGCAGCCGTTGGAGGGAGGGACAAGAGACCCAGTACTTC
>.|TRBV7-3|TRBJ2-3|TRBD2
CASSPTASGTSGGTDTQYF
TGTGCCAGCAGCCCCACCGCCTCCGGGACTAGCGGGGGCACAGATACGCAGTATTTT
>.|TRBV12-5|TRBJ1-5|.
CASGSGTPPAILEPQHF
TGTGCTAGTGGTTCCGGGACACCTCCCGCCATCTTGGAGCCCCAGCATTTT
>.|TRBV5-1|TRBJ2-2|.
CASSYPGDSGELFF
TGCGCCAGCAGCTACCCGGGAGATTCCGGGGAGCTGTTTTTT
>few|TRBV7-3|TRBJ2-1|TRBD2
CASSFGLAGNEQFF
TGTGCCAGCAGCTTCGGACTAGCGGGCAATGAGCAGTTCTTC
>.|TRBV6-5|TRBJ2-5|TRBD2
CASSRPGTSQETQYF
TGTGCCAGCAGTCGCCCCGGGACTAGCCAAGAGACCCAGTACTTC
>.|TRBV18|TRBJ2-1|.
CASSPQTGAHEQFF
TGTGCCAGCTCACCGCAGACAGGTGCCCATGAGCAGTTCTTC
>.|TRBV4-2|TRBJ2-5|TRBD1
CASSQDPRQGEGETQYF
TGTGCCAGCAGCCAAGACCCCAGACAGGGGGAAGGGGAGACCCAGTACTTC
>.|TRBV6-1|TRBJ2-3|TRBD1
CASRRQGEGDTQYF
TGTGCCAGCAGACGACAGGGGGAAGGGGATACGCAGTATTTT
>.|TRBV30|TRBJ1-5|TRBD1
CAWSETGGGQPQHF
TGTGCCTGGAGTGAAACAGGGGGCGGTCAGCCCCAGCATTTT
>.|TRBV4-1|TRBJ2-7|.
CASSQESAGRSTVGEQYF
TGCGCCAGCAGCCAAGAGAGTGCGGGGCGCAGTACAGTTGGCGAGCAGTACTTC
>.|TRBV5-5|TRBJ2-1|.
CASSLVGSNEQFF
TGTGCCAGCAGCTTGGTTGGGAGCAATGAGCAGTTCTTC